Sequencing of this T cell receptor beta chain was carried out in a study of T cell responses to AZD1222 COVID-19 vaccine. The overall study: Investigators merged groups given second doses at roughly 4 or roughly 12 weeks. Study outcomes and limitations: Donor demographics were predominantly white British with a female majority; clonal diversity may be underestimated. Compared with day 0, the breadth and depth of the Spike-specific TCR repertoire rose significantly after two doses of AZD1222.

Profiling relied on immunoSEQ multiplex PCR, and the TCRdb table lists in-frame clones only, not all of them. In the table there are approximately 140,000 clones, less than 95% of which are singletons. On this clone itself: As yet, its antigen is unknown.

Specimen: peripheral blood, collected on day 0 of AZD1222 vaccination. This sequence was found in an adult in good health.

This chain's CDR3 is CASSQNLRNEQFF. The DNA of the CDR3 is TGTGCCAGCAGCCAGAACCTACGTAATGAGCAGTTCTTC. This chain links TRBV7-2 with TRBJ2-1, with D hard to call. The CDR3 consists of 13 residues. V lost 5 bases and J 7 bases, leaving 12 bases between the germline ends. Germline-derived CDR1 and CDR2 are SGHTA and FQGNSA.